This TCR beta chain was captured by sequencing in a study of identical twins. As to this clonotype: Antigen specificity is unknown. A junction end diverges from the germline sequence, so it may reflect a read error.

Findings and caveats of the study: Zero-insertion analyses were open to partial confounding by invariant MAIT and iNKT cells. In beta out-of-frame sequences, the excess sharing between twins was weaker. Fewer insertions characterized abundant cord blood beta clonotypes, whereas memory repertoires showed none.

CDR1 is SGDLS and CDR2 is YYNGEE in the germline V gene. The CDR3 totals 13 residues. MiXCR, applied by TCRdb to the 5' RACE reads, yields one record per CDR3 protein. The sample comprises around 1.7 million distinct CDR3 sequences, more than 30% of which are singletons, and around 0.25% rests with the top ten. The chain joins TRBV9 to TRBJ2-1; D gene ambiguous. The sequencing input was cord blood. The sequence was collected from a newborn girl in good health. The CDR3 is CANSVALGNEQFF. CDR3 nucleotides: TGTGCCAACAGCGTAGCCCTAGGCAATGAGCAGTTCTTC.